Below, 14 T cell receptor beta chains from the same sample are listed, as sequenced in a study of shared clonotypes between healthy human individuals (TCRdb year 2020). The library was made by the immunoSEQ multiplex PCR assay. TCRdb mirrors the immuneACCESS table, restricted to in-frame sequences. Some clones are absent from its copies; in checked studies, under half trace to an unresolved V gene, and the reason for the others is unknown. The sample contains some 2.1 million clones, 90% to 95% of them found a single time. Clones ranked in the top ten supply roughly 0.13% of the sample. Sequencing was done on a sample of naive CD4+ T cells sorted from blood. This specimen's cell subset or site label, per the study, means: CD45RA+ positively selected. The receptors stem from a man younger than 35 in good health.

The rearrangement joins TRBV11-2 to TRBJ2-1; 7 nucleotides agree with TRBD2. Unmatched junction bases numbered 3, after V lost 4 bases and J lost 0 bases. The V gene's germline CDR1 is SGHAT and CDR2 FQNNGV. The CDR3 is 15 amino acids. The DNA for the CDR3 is TGTGCCAGCAGCTCGGGCGGGAGCTCCTACAATGAGCAGTTCTTC. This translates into CASSSGGSSYNEQFF.

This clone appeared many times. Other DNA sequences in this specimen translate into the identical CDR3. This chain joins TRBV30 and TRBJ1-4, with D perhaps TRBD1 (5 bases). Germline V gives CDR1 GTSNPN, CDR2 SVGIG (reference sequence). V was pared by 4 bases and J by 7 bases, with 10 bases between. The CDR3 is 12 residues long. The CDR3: CAWKGSGEKLFF. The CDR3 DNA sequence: TGTGCCTGGAAGGGGTCGGGTGAAAAACTGTTTTTT.

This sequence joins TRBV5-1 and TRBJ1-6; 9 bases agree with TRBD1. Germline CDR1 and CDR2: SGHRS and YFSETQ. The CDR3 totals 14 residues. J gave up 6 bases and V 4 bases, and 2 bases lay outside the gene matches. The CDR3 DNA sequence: TGCGCCAGCAGCACGGACAGGGGTAATTCACCCCTCCACTTT. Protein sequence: CASSTDRGNSPLHF.

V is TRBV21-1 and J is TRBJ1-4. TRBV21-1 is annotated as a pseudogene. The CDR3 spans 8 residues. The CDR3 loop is CASSLGCF. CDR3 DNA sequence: TGTGCCAGCAGCTTAGGGTGTTTT.

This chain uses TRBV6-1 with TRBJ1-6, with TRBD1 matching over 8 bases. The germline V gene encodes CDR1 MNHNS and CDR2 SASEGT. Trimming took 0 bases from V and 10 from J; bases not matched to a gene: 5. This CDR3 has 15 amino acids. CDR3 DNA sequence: TGTGCCAGCAGTGAAGCGACAGGGGAGAGATCACCCCTCCACTTT. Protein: CASSEATGERSPLHF.

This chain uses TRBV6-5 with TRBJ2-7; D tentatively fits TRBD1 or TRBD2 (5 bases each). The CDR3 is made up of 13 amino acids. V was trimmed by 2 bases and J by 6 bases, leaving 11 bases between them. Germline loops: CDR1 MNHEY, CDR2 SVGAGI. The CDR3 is CASSYGTIGEQYF. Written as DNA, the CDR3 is TGTGCCAGCAGTTACGGGACGATAGGCGAGCAGTACTTC.

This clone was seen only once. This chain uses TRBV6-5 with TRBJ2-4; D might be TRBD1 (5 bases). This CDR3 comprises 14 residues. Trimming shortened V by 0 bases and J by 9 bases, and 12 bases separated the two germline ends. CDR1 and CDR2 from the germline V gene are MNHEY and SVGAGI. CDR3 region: CASSYSSGQSIQYF. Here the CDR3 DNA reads TGTGCCAGCAGTTACTCGTCAGGGCAAAGCATTCAGTACTTC.

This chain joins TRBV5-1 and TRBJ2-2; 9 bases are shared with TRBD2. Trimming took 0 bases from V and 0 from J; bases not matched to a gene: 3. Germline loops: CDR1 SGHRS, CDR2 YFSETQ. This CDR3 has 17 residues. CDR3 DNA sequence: TGCGCCAGCAGCTTGGGTAGCGGGGGCTCGAACACCGGGGAGCTGTTTTTT. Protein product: CASSLGSGGSNTGELFF.

In DNA form, the CDR3 reads TGTGCCAGCAGCTCCACAGGGGCAGGCAATCAGCCCCAGCATTTT. This translates into CASSSTGAGNQPQHF. This chain links TRBV5-5 with TRBJ1-5, with 7 positions matching TRBD1. The junction had 5 bases not matched to a gene; V was cut back by 3 bases and J by 2 bases. The CDR3 consists of 15 residues. Germline values: CDR1 SGHKS, CDR2 YYEKEE (reference sequence).

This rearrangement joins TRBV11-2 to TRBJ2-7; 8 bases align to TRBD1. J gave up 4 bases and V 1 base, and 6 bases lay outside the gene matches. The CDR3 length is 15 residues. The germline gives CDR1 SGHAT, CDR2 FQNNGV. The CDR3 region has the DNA TGTGCCAGCAGCTTAGGTTCCCAGGGGGCTTACGAGCAGTACTTC. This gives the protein CASSLGSQGAYEQYF.

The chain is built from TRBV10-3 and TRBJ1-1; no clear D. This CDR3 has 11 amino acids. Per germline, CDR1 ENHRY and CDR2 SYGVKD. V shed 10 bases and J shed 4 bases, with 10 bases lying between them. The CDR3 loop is CATVSGTEAFF. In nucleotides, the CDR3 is TGTGCCACCGTTAGTGGCACTGAAGCTTTCTTT.

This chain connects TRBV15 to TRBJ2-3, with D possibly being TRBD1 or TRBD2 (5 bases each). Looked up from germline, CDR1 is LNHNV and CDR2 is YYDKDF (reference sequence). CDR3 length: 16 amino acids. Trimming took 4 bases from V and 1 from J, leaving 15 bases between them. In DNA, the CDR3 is TGTGCCACCAGCACCGCTGGGGGTTGGGGCACAGATACGCAGTATTTT. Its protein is CATSTAGGWGTDTQYF.

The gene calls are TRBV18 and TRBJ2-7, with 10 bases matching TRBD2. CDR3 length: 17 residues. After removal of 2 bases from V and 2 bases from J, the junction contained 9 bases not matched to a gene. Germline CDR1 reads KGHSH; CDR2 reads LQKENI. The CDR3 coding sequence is TGTGCCAGCTCACCATCGGCTGACGGACTAGCGGCCTACGAGCAGTACTTC. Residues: CASSPSADGLAAYEQYF.

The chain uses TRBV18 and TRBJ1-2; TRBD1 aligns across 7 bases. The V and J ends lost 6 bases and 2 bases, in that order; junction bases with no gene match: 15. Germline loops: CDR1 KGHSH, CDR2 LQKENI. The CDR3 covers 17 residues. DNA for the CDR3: TGTGCCAGCTCGCCAACAGGGGACCCGACCCCCAACTATGGCTACACCTTC. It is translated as CASSPTGDPTPNYGYTF.